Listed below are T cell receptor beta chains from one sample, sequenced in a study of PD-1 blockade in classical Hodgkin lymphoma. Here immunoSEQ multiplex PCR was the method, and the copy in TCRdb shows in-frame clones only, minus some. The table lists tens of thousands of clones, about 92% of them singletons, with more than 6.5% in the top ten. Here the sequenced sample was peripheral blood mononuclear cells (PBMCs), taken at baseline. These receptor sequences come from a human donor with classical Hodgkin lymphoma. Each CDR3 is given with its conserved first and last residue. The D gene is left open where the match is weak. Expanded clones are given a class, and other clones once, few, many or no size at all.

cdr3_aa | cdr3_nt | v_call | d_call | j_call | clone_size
CASSLAGGLDQPQHF | TGTGCCAGCAGCTTGGCCGGTGGGTTGGATCAGCCCCAGCATTTT | TRBV5-6 | . | TRBJ1-5 | once
CASRNDREGNTIYF | TGTGCCAGCAGAAATGACAGGGAAGGAAACACCATATATTTT | TRBV7-9 | TRBD1 | TRBJ1-3 | .
CAWSAQWDGYTF | TGTGCCTGGAGTGCTCAGTGGGATGGCTACACCTTC | TRBV30 | . | TRBJ1-2 | .
CASSGQGHTEAFF | TGTGCCAGCTCGGGACAGGGACACACTGAAGCTTTCTTT | TRBV25-1 | TRBD1 | TRBJ1-1 | .
CASGPTSGPLEQYF | TGTGCCAGCGGACCGACTAGCGGGCCGCTTGAGCAGTACTTC | TRBV27 | TRBD2 | TRBJ2-7 | .
CASSSTGLAGTDTQYF | TGTGCCAGCAGCTCCACGGGACTAGCCGGCACAGATACGCAGTATTTT | TRBV5-6 | TRBD2 | TRBJ2-3 | .
CASSEAPIPSYEQYF | TGTGCCAGCAGCGAAGCCCCTATCCCCTCCTACGAGCAGTACTTC | TRBV4-2 | . | TRBJ2-7 | .
CAITEREGETQYF | TGTGCCATCACAGAGCGCGAGGGGGAGACCCAGTACTTC | TRBV10-3 | . | TRBJ2-5 | once
CASSNRGAAEAFF | TGTGCCAGCTCAAACCGGGGGGCCGCTGAAGCTTTCTTT | TRBV18 | . | TRBJ1-1 | .
CAISEGPGLAGEDTQYF | TGTGCCATCAGTGAGGGACCGGGACTAGCGGGAGAAGATACGCAGTATTTT | TRBV10-3 | TRBD2 | TRBJ2-3 | .
CASSLSETGKETQYF | TGTGCCAGCAGTTTATCGGAGACAGGGAAGGAGACCCAGTACTTC | TRBV27 | TRBD1 | TRBJ2-5 | .
CASSPRNYGYTF | TGTGCCAGCAGTCCTAGGAACTATGGCTACACCTTC | TRBV28 | . | TRBJ1-2 | .
CASSQDPASGFPNEQFF | TGTGCCAGCAGCCAAGATCCCGCTAGCGGGTTCCCCAATGAGCAGTTCTTC | TRBV4-2 | TRBD2 | TRBJ2-1 | .
CASRYLGTGVHEQYF | TGTGCCAGCAGATACCTCGGGACAGGGGTCCACGAGCAGTACTTC | TRBV2 | TRBD1 | TRBJ2-7 | .
CSAFKGIQETQYF | TGCAGCGCCTTTAAAGGGATACAAGAGACCCAGTACTTC | TRBV29-1 | . | TRBJ2-5 | .
CASSSLAGGLVYNEQFF | TGTGCCAGCAGCTCATTAGCGGGAGGGCTAGTCTACAATGAGCAGTTCTTC | TRBV7-9 | TRBD2 | TRBJ2-1 | .
CASSQVKAGRTDTQYF | TGTGCCAGCAGCCAAGTTAAGGCAGGGCGCACAGATACGCAGTATTTT | TRBV14 | . | TRBJ2-3 | .
CASSFGQGRVNTEAFF | TGTGCCAGCAGCTTTGGACAGGGGAGGGTGAACACTGAAGCTTTCTTT | TRBV13 | TRBD1 | TRBJ1-1 | .
CASSRAGGSSYEQYF | TGTGCCAGCAGCCGAGCGGGGGGGTCCTCCTACGAGCAGTACTTC | TRBV13 | TRBD2 | TRBJ2-7 | .
CASSILGLRDEQFF | TGCGCCAGCAGCATTCTTGGCCTCCGGGATGAGCAGTTCTTC | TRBV5-1 | . | TRBJ2-1 | once
CASSSVGTDDGYTF | TGCGCCAGCAGCAGTGTTGGGACAGATGATGGCTACACCTTC | TRBV4-1 | TRBD1 | TRBJ1-2 | once
CASSTLLSTGELFF | TGTGCCAGCAGTACTCTCCTTTCCACCGGGGAGCTGTTTTTT | TRBV27 | . | TRBJ2-2 | once
CSVEDLTYEQYF | TGCAGCGTTGAAGACCTGACCTACGAGCAGTACTTC | TRBV29-1 | . | TRBJ2-7 | .
CASRRQGAEQYF | TGTGCCAGCAGGAGACAGGGGGCTGAGCAGTACTTC | TRBV7-9 | TRBD1 | TRBJ2-7 | .
CASSPGGFSYNEQFF | TGCGCCAGCAGTCCAGGGGGCTTCTCCTACAATGAGCAGTTCTTC | TRBV23-1 | TRBD1 | TRBJ2-1 | .
CASSQGLAGTSYNEQFF | TGCGCCAGCAGCCAGGGACTAGCGGGGACCTCCTACAATGAGCAGTTCTTC | TRBV5-1 | TRBD2 | TRBJ2-1 | .
CASRSRVIGELFF | TGTGCCAGCAGATCTAGGGTGATCGGGGAGCTGTTTTTT | TRBV27 | . | TRBJ2-2 | .
CANALGGNQPQHF | TGTGCCAATGCCCTGGGAGGAAATCAGCCCCAGCATTTT | TRBV28 | . | TRBJ1-5 | .
CASSLVRVQGNGMPEAFF | TGTGCCAGCAGCTTAGTAAGGGTACAGGGAAACGGTATGCCTGAAGCTTTCTTT | TRBV7-9 | . | TRBJ1-1 | .
CASSALAGGTYEQYF | TGTGCCAGCAGTGCACTAGCGGGAGGGACCTACGAGCAGTACTTC | TRBV6-1 | TRBD2 | TRBJ2-7 | .
CASSFDPRDRGRGGNTIYF | TGTGCCAGCAGTTTCGACCCCCGGGACAGGGGCCGCGGAGGAAACACCATATATTTT | TRBV27 | TRBD1 | TRBJ1-3 | .
CSARDMGNGYTF | TGCAGCGCACGGGACATGGGTAATGGCTACACCTTC | TRBV29-1 | . | TRBJ1-2 | .
CASSWKAGGGGDTQYF | TGTGCCAGCAGCTGGAAGGCGGGGGGCGGGGGAGATACGCAGTATTTT | TRBV11-2 | TRBD2 | TRBJ2-3 | once
CAWSVLWQSPTYEQYF | TGTGCCTGGAGTGTACTGTGGCAGAGTCCTACCTACGAGCAGTACTTC | TRBV30 | . | TRBJ2-7 | .
CASSDWRGAQQYF | TGTGCCAGCAGTGACTGGCGGGGGGCCCAGCAGTACTTC | TRBV6-1 | TRBD2 | TRBJ2-7 | .
CASSLLPGPIYEQYF | TGTGCCAGCAGCTTACTACCGGGGCCGATCTACGAGCAGTACTTC | TRBV7-7 | . | TRBJ2-7 | .
CASSVDFGQAGQFF | TGTGCCAGCAGCGTAGATTTCGGTCAGGCTGGGCAGTTCTTC | TRBV9 | . | TRBJ2-1 | .
CAWSKMTSLEKLFF | TGTGCCTGGAGCAAGATGACATCACTTGAAAAACTGTTTTTT | TRBV30 | . | TRBJ1-4 | .
CASSLEERGLNTEAFF | TGTGCCAGCAGCTTGGAGGAGAGGGGACTGAACACTGAAGCTTTCTTT | TRBV5-4 | . | TRBJ1-1 | once
CASSQDQSGTDFYEQYF | TGCGCCAGCAGCCAAGATCAGTCGGGGACAGATTTTTACGAGCAGTACTTC | TRBV4-1 | TRBD1 | TRBJ2-7 | .
CASSLGEAGQTQYF | TGCGCCAGCAGCTTGGGGGAGGCAGGGCAGACCCAGTACTTC | TRBV5-1 | . | TRBJ2-5 | .
CASSLGSSRNTGELFF | TGTGCCAGCAGCCTGGGGAGTAGCAGGAACACCGGGGAGCTGTTTTTT | TRBV7-3 | . | TRBJ2-2 | .
CASRRDSDTEAFF | TGTGCCAGCAGGAGGGACAGCGACACTGAAGCTTTCTTT | TRBV5-4 | TRBD1 | TRBJ1-1 | .
CASSYWGASGTEQFF | TGTGCCAGCAGCTACTGGGGGGCTAGCGGGACGGAGCAGTTCTTC | TRBV13 | TRBD2 | TRBJ2-1 | .